This TCR beta chain emerged from a study of T-cell reconstitution after alpha-beta-depleted transplantation in children. Preparing the TCRbeta library involved the use of unique molecular identifiers. From the PCR reads, TCRdb called clonotypes with MiXCR, one entry per CDR3 protein. The table has around 240,000 distinct CDR3 sequences, 9.7% seen once. The CDR3 spans 15 residues. Germline CDR1 reads SGHRS; CDR2 reads YFSETQ. Trimming left V 4 bases short and J 3 bases short, with 16 bases between. This clonotype has at least ten counts. The gene calls are TRBV5-1 and TRBJ1-2, with D possibly being TRBD1 (6 bases). Sequencing was performed on PBMCs from the stem cell graft donor, taken from the stem cell graft. This receptor was identified in a human donor who donated a stem cell graft to a child with SCID. CDR3 in DNA: TGCGCCAGCAGCCCGGGAGGGGGGCTCGACTATGGCTACACCTTC. Residues: CASSPGGGLDYGYTF.